Listed below are T cell receptor beta chains from one sample, sequenced in a study of post-analysis software for immune sequencing data. TCRdb re-called the PCR reads with MiXCR, one entry per CDR3 protein. Counted here are 800,000 to 950,000 distinct CDR3 sequences, around 53% occurring once; the ten biggest clones make up 4.6%. Material for sequencing was blood. These receptors were obtained from a girl aged 10 to 17 with multiple sclerosis. Both conserved end residues are part of each CDR3. A D gene is named only where the DNA matches it firmly. Clone size is stated in some rows and not others, as once, few, many or a class when expanded.

j_call d_call clone_size v_call cdr3_nt cdr3_aa
TRBJ2-3 TRBD1 - TRBV4-2 TGTGCCAGCAGCCAGGACAGGGGCCAGGGGAGAGATACGCAGTATTTT CASSQDRGQGRDTQYF
TRBJ2-3 - - TRBV10-1 TGCGCCAGCAGTGAGCGGAGTACTTCGGGTACGCAGTATTTT CASSERSTSGTQYF
TRBJ2-1 TRBD2 - TRBV25-1 TGTGCCAGCAGTCGGATGACGGGACTAGCGACCGGCAATGAGCAGTTCTTC CASSRMTGLATGNEQFF
TRBJ2-5 - - TRBV20-1 TGCAGTGCTAAACATCAGGGGCCCCTCGAGACCCAGTACTTC CSAKHQGPLETQYF
TRBJ2-7 TRBD2 - TRBV2 TGTGCCGGCAGTGGGGGACTAACGTGGACGCTCGAGCAGTACTTC CAGSGGLTWTLEQYF
TRBJ2-1 TRBD2 - TRBV6-5 TGTGCCAGCAATGGACTAGCGGGAGGTGGTAATGAGCAGTTCTTC CASNGLAGGGNEQFF
TRBJ2-3 - few TRBV7-9 TGTGCCAGCAGCTTATATCCAGATACGCAGTATTTT CASSLYPDTQYF
TRBJ2-7 TRBD2 few TRBV20-1 TGCAGTGCTAGTAGGGGGACTAGCGGGAGCAACGAGCAGTACTTC CSASRGTSGSNEQYF
TRBJ2-1 - - TRBV7-9 TGTGCCAGCAGCCCCCGTGGTAGCACAAGCTCCTACAATGAGCAGTTCTTC CASSPRGSTSSYNEQFF
TRBJ1-5 - - TRBV7-2 TGTGCCAGCAGCTTGGGGGCGCAGAGCAATCAGCCCCAGCATTTT CASSLGAQSNQPQHF
TRBJ2-5 - few TRBV20-1 TGCAGTGCTGCAGGGTCGGGAGAGACCCAGTACTTC CSAAGSGETQYF
TRBJ2-7 - - TRBV5-1 TGCGCCAGCGCCAGATTAGACTCCTACAATGAGCAGTACTTC CASARLDSYNEQYF
TRBJ1-2 - few TRBV14 TGTGCCAGCAGCCCCTCTCTTAGGGGGATTGGTGGCTACACCTTC CASSPSLRGIGGYTF
TRBJ1-5 TRBD1 - TRBV6-1 TGTGCCAGCAGTGTGAACAGGGGGCATAGCAATCAGCCCCAGCATTTT CASSVNRGHSNQPQHF
TRBJ2-1 TRBD2 few TRBV10-3 TGTGCCATAACGGGGGGAAAGCACAATGAGCAGTTCTTC CAITGGKHNEQFF
TRBJ2-3 TRBD2 - TRBV7-2 TGTGCCAGCAGCCCTAAGGGATGGACTAGCGTCACAGATACGCAGTATTTT CASSPKGWTSVTDTQYF
TRBJ2-3 TRBD2 - TRBV4-2 TGTGCCAGCAGCCAAGGTAGCCGGGGACTACCTACTAGCACAGATACGCAGTATTTT CASSQGSRGLPTSTDTQYF
TRBJ1-5 - - TRBV20-1 TGCAGTGCTAGACTGACAGGACTTAATCAGCCCCAGCATTTT CSARLTGLNQPQHF
TRBJ2-7 - - TRBV5-1 TGCGCCAGCAGCGCGGGACAGATCTTCTACGAGCAGTACTTC CASSAGQIFYEQYF
TRBJ2-1 - - TRBV9 TGTGCCAGCAGCGTAGTCGGGCAGGGTCTAAATGAGCAGTTCTTC CASSVVGQGLNEQFF
TRBJ2-7 - - TRBV18 TGTGCCAGCTCACCAGACCGCCCGGGCTACGAGCAGTACTTC CASSPDRPGYEQYF
TRBJ2-3 - few TRBV7-9 TGTGCCAGCAGCATCTGGGGCGGTAGCACAGATACGCAGTATTTT CASSIWGGSTDTQYF
TRBJ1-2 TRBD1 - TRBV20-1 TGCAGTGCTAGAGAGGGAGACTACAGGGGGTACGGCTACACCTTC CSAREGDYRGYGYTF
TRBJ2-1 TRBD2 - TRBV20-1 TGCAGTGCTACCGGGACTAGCGGGAGTAGATGGGACAATGAGCAGTTCTTC CSATGTSGSRWDNEQFF
TRBJ2-6 - few TRBV12-3/TRBV12-4 TGTGCCAGCAGCCTAGGTCACACCAGCTCTGGGGCCAACGTCCTGACTTTC CASSLGHTSSGANVLTF
TRBJ1-2 - - TRBV5-1 TGCGCCAGCAGCTTGGATTTGGGCTGTGGCTACACCTTC CASSLDLGCGYTF
TRBJ2-5 - - TRBV20-1 TGCAGTGCTAGCTTGGCAAGAGAGACCCAGTACTTC CSASLARETQYF
TRBJ2-1 TRBD1 - TRBV14 TGTGCCAGCAGCCAATTCGGGGGACAGGAAAGCTCCTACAATGAGCAGTTCTTC CASSQFGGQESSYNEQFF
TRBJ2-7 - - TRBV29-1 TGCAGCGTTGAAGATGGGGGGAGGTCCTCCTACGAGCAGTACTTC CSVEDGGRSSYEQYF
TRBJ2-5 - - TRBV7-2 TGTGCCAGCAGAGGCGGGTCCCTGGGAGAGACCCAGTACTTC CASRGGSLGETQYF
TRBJ2-3 TRBD2 few TRBV2 TGTGCCAGTCTTAGCGGGGGGATAGATACGCAGTATTTT CASLSGGIDTQYF
TRBJ1-1 - - TRBV6-5 TGTGCCGGCAGCAACAGGGCGGTAGGGAACACTGAAGCTTTCTTT CAGSNRAVGNTEAFF
TRBJ2-7 - - TRBV29-1 TGCAGCGTAAAGGCTCACGAGCAGTACTTC CSVKAHEQYF
TRBJ2-6 - - TRBV27 TGTGCCAGCAGAAGGGCGGCCAGCTTCTCTGGGGCCAACGTCCTGACTTTC CASRRAASFSGANVLTF
TRBJ1-2 TRBD1 - TRBV12-3/TRBV12-4 TGTGCCAGCAGTTATTACAGGGGCAGCTATGGCTACACCTTC CASSYYRGSYGYTF
TRBJ2-7 - - TRBV7-9 TGTGCCAGCAGCTTAATCGGGGTCGAGCAGTACTTC CASSLIGVEQYF
TRBJ2-5 TRBD2 few TRBV20-1 TGCAGTGCTCCCTTCCGGGGGGGCGTAGAGACCCAGTACTTC CSAPFRGGVETQYF
TRBJ2-1 - few TRBV7-2 TGTGCCAGCAGCCCGAACATGGGCAATGAGCAGTTCTTC CASSPNMGNEQFF
TRBJ2-3 - few TRBV5-1 TGCGCCAGCACCTCCGGGTCGGCCGTCACAGATACGCAGTATTTT CASTSGSAVTDTQYF
TRBJ2-5 - - TRBV20-1 TGCAGTGCTAGAGATACCCAGGGTGAGCAGTACTTC CSARDTQGEQYF
TRBJ2-1 TRBD2 - TRBV12-3/TRBV12-4 TGTGCCAGCAGTCCGGGGACTAGCGGGACAAATTTGCAGTTCTTC CASSPGTSGTNLQFF
TRBJ2-1 - - TRBV6-1 TGTGCCAGCAGTTTAGGTCGCTCCTACAATGAGCAGTTCTTC CASSLGRSYNEQFF
TRBJ2-7 TRBD2 few TRBV9 TGTGCCAGCAGCGCGGGACTAGCTTTCTCCTACGAGCAGTACTTC CASSAGLAFSYEQYF
TRBJ1-1 TRBD1 - TRBV29-1 TGCAGCGTTGAAGGAGGGACAGGGGGCTGGAACACTGAAGCTTTCTTT CSVEGGTGGWNTEAFF
TRBJ2-2 TRBD1 - TRBV5-1 TGCGCCAGCAGCCCCGCGACAGGGGCGAACACCGGGGAGCTGTTTTTT CASSPATGANTGELFF
TRBJ2-5 - - TRBV9 TGTGCCAGCAGCGCCGAGGGGGGACTCCAAGAGACCCAGTACTTC CASSAEGGLQETQYF
TRBJ1-5 - few TRBV7-2 TGTGCCAGCAGCTTAGCTCTGGGACCGAATCAGCCCCAGCATTTT CASSLALGPNQPQHF
TRBJ2-1 - few TRBV30 TGTGCCTGGAATATGAACAATGAGCAGTTCTTC CAWNMNNEQFF
TRBJ2-1 TRBD2 - TRBV20-1 TGCAGTGCTAGAGATCGGGTTACTAGCGGCCACAGGCTCACTTTCAATGAGCAGTTCTTC CSARDRVTSGHRLTFNEQFF
TRBJ2-6 - - TRBV5-1 TGCGCCAGCAGCGGGGACAACTCTGGGGCCAACGTCCTGACTTTC CASSGDNSGANVLTF
TRBJ2-7 TRBD1 few TRBV6-1 TGTGCCACCAGGAAAGACAGGGGAAGCTACGAGCAGTACTTC CATRKDRGSYEQYF
TRBJ2-3 TRBD1 - TRBV9 TGTGCCAGCAGCGCACTACAGGGGGCCCGCACAGATACGCAGTATTTT CASSALQGARTDTQYF
TRBJ2-7 TRBD2 - TRBV20-1 TGCAGTGCTATTCCACTAGCGGGAGGGCCTTACGAGCAGTACTTC CSAIPLAGGPYEQYF
TRBJ1-5 TRBD1 once TRBV6-1 TGTGCCAGCAGGGCCGGGACAGATAAAAGGCAGCCCCAGCATTTT CASRAGTDKRQPQHF
TRBJ1-1 - few TRBV9 TGTGCCAGCAGCGCGTCCTCGAGCGACACTGAAGCTTTCTTT CASSASSSDTEAFF
TRBJ2-7 - once TRBV15 TGTGCCACCAGCAGAGATCATGTCTACGAGCGGTACTTC CATSRDHVYERYF
TRBJ2-3 TRBD2 few TRBV29-1 TGCAGCGTTGGCGGGAGGGCCGCAGATACGCAGTATTTT CSVGGRAADTQYF
TRBJ2-1 TRBD2 once TRBV7-9 TGTGCCAGCAGCCCATTTCCGGGACTAGCGGGATCGTCCTCCTACAATGAGCAGTTCTTC CASSPFPGLAGSSSYNEQFF
TRBJ2-3 - - TRBV5-6 TGTGCCAGCAGCCACCTAGGATCCACTCATACGCAGTATTTT CASSHLGSTHTQYF